The 30 T cell receptor beta chains below were found in one sample sequenced in a study of control samples from healthy donors and cancer patients. Sequenced by immunoSEQ multiplex PCR; TCRdb stores in-frame clones only, minus some. The sample carries about 120,000 clones, 80% to 90% recorded once. Sequenced sample: blood. The origin of the receptors is a man younger than 40 in good health.

The chain carries TRBV13 and TRBJ2-3; possibly TRBD1 or TRBD2 for D (6 bases each). The CDR3 runs 15 residues. The V end lost 0 bases, the J end lost 4 bases, and 11 bases lay between the germline ends. Germline CDR1 is PRHDT and CDR2 is FYEKMQ (reference sequence). CDR3 in amino acids: CASSLGGGRPDTQYF. The DNA of the CDR3 is TGTGCCAGCAGCTTAGGAGGGGGGCGCCCAGATACGCAGTATTTT.

This chain joins TRBV5-4 and TRBJ2-6; 8 bases agree with TRBD1. Germline trimming cut 4 bases from V and 2 bases from J; bases unmatched to any gene: 2. This CDR3 comprises 15 residues. Germline V gene sequence: CDR1 SGHNT, CDR2 YYREEE (reference sequence). The CDR3 DNA reads TGTGCCAGCAGCCTGACAGGGGCTGGGGCCAACGTCCTGACTTTC. It translates to CASSLTGAGANVLTF.

This clone has only one observation. CDR3 amino acids: CAWRATMGRSNYGYTF. CDR3 nucleotide sequence: TGTGCCTGGAGAGCTACTATGGGCAGATCCAACTATGGCTACACCTTC. The rearrangement links TRBV30 to TRBJ1-2; D remains unclear. Germline CDR1 is GTSNPN and CDR2 is SVGIG (reference sequence). This CDR3 comprises 16 residues. The V end lost 3 bases, the J end lost 2 bases, and 19 bases lay between the germline ends.

This clone was picked up a small number of times. The chain combines TRBV6-1 with TRBJ2-7; TRBD1 aligns across 7 bases. Germline V gene data show CDR1 as MNHNS and CDR2 as SASEGT. V lost 0 bases to trimming and J lost 6 bases; unmatched junction nucleotides: 8. This CDR3 spans 15 amino acids. Written as DNA, the CDR3 is TGTGCCAGCAGTGAAGCGGAAGTACAGGGGTTCGAGCAGTACTTC. Translation gives CASSEAEVQGFEQYF.

The chain is built from TRBV19 and TRBJ1-1; D not certain. The CDR3 is 12 amino acids. From germline, CDR1 is LNHDA and CDR2 SQIVND (reference sequence). V lost 9 bases to trimming and J lost 4 bases, with 12 bases between them. CDR3 sequence: CASSYFSTEAFF. The CDR3 DNA is TGTGCCAGCTCCTATTTCTCCACTGAAGCTTTCTTT.

About this clone: Other DNA sequences within the sample encode an identical CDR3. The V gene is TRBV2, the J gene TRBJ1-1; tentative D call: TRBD1 (5 bases). Germline V gene sequence: CDR1 SNHLY, CDR2 FYNNEI. The CDR3 extends over 13 amino acids. Trimming left V 4 bases short and J 1 base short, with 7 bases between. The CDR3 nucleotides read TGTGCCAGCAGTGTGGGGGAGAACACTGAAGCTTTCTTT. Translating gives CASSVGENTEAFF.

The chain joins TRBV6-5 to TRBJ2-7, with 8 bases matching TRBD1. The V gene's germline CDR1 is MNHEY and CDR2 SVGAGI. Germline trimming cut 8 bases from V and 3 bases from J; bases unmatched to any gene: 6. The CDR3 is 13 amino acids. The CDR3 DNA reads TGTGCCAGCGGGGGACAGGCTTTCTACGAGCAGTACTTC. The encoded protein is CASGGQAFYEQYF.

This chain joins TRBV3-1 (or the pseudogene TRBV3-2) and TRBJ2-1, with 7 bases aligning to TRBD2. Unmatched junction bases numbered 11, after V lost 6 bases and J lost 9 bases. Germline CDR1 is LGHDT and CDR2 is YNNKEL (reference sequence). This CDR3 spans 14 amino acids. The CDR3 here is CASSQRGGRREQFF. CDR3 DNA: TGTGCCAGCAGTCAGCGGGGCGGCCGCCGTGAGCAGTTCTTC.

The chain uses TRBV9 and TRBJ2-3, with D tentatively TRBD1 (5 bases). Germline V gene lookup returns CDR1 SGDLS and CDR2 YYNGEE. V lost 0 bases to trimming and J lost 9 bases, with 17 bases between them. The CDR3 is made up of 15 amino acids. CDR3 protein: CASSVALGASRTQYF. CDR3 DNA: TGTGCCAGCAGCGTAGCTCTAGGGGCCTCTCGCACGCAGTATTTT.

CDR3 coding DNA: TGTGCCAGCAGCTTAGGTACCCCGGGGAAGGGCTACACCTTC. Protein sequence: CASSLGTPGKGYTF. V is TRBV7-9 and J is TRBJ1-2; D remains ambiguous. V shed 1 base and J shed 8 bases, with 14 bases lying between them. The CDR3 runs to 14 residues. Germline-derived CDR1 and CDR2 are SEHNR and FQNEAQ (reference sequence).

The chain recombines TRBV11-1 with TRBJ1-1, with D maybe TRBD1 (5 bases). CDR3 size: 14 residues. Germline V lookup: CDR1 SGHAT, CDR2 FQDESV (reference sequence). Trimming pared 5 bases from V and 0 bases from J, leaving 10 bases between. CDR3 DNA sequence: TGTGCCAGCAGCCCGGGACGTCTGAACACTGAAGCTTTCTTT. This translates into CASSPGRLNTEAFF.

The rearrangement uses TRBV5-6 and TRBJ1-1; no reliable D call. Per the germline V gene, CDR1 is SGHDT and CDR2 is YYEEEE. Trimming shortened V by 1 base and J by 1 base, and 14 bases separated the two germline ends. This CDR3 region has 16 residues. CDR3 residues: CASSLTKAGENTEAFF. DNA for the CDR3: TGTGCCAGCAGCTTGACAAAGGCAGGAGAGAACACTGAAGCTTTCTTT. Supplemented by reference TRBV5-6 and TRBJ1-1, the full variable domain reads DAGVTQSPTHLIKTRGQQVTLRCSPKSGHDTVSWYQQALGQGPQFIFQYYEEEERQRGNFPDRFSGHQFPNYSSELNVNALLLGDSALYLCASSLTKAGENTEAFFGQGTRLTVV.

J is TRBJ2-2 and V is TRBV14, with 7 nucleotides matching TRBD1. V shed 2 bases and J 5 bases; nucleotides not matched to a gene: 2. The CDR3 totals 14 residues. The germline V gene encodes CDR1 SGHDN and CDR2 FVKESK. The CDR3 sequence: CASSQIRGTGELFF. The CDR3 DNA reads as TGTGCCAGCAGCCAAATCAGGGGGACCGGGGAGCTGTTTTTT.

The chain employs TRBV6-5 and TRBJ1-2; TRBD1 is a possible D gene (5 bases). This CDR3 region has 14 residues. CDR1 and CDR2 from the germline V gene are MNHEY and SVGAGI. The V end was cut by 6 bases, the J end by 0 bases, with 11 bases between. CDR3 sequence reads: CASSRGTANYGYTF. CDR3 nucleotides: TGTGCCAGCAGCCGGGGGACGGCTAACTATGGCTACACCTTC.

The CDR3 DNA is TGTGCCAGCAGCTACTCCTACAGGGGGCCCTCTACCTATGGCTACACCTTC. Its translation is CASSYSYRGPSTYGYTF. The chain couples TRBV7-9 to TRBJ1-2; 9 positions match TRBD1. V gave up 4 bases and J gave up 4 bases; unmatched junction bases: 13. The CDR3 is made up of 17 amino acids. Germline CDR1 SEHNR, CDR2 FQNEAQ (reference sequence).

This chain links TRBV11-2 with TRBJ1-1; no definite D call. Between the trimmed V and J ends, which lost 1 base and 7 bases, there was a span of 13 bases. This CDR3 comprises 14 residues. Germline CDR1 and CDR2: SGHAT and FQNNGV. The CDR3 reads CASSLAGFASEAFF. CDR3 bases: TGTGCCAGCAGCTTAGCGGGGTTTGCGAGTGAAGCTTTCTTT.

V usage is TRBV19 and J usage is TRBJ2-2; 7 bases are a match to TRBD2. Germline CDR1 LNHDA, CDR2 SQIVND (reference sequence). The CDR3 covers 14 residues. V was clipped by 3 bases and J by 6 bases; unmatched bases: 4. The CDR3 protein is CASSMGRAAGELFF. The CDR3, as DNA: TGTGCCAGTAGTATGGGGAGGGCGGCCGGGGAGCTGTTTTTT.

The V and J genes are TRBV18 and TRBJ2-7, with 8 bases fitting TRBD1. The length of the CDR3 is 13 residues. Germline V lookup: CDR1 KGHSH, CDR2 LQKENI. V shed 6 bases, J shed 1 base, and the junction held 2 bases outside the gene matches. This CDR3 is CASSRQGSYEQYV. As DNA, the CDR3 is TGTGCCAGCTCGCGACAGGGGTCCTACGAGCAGTACGTC.

This clone was observed a single time. The rearrangement uses TRBV11-3 and TRBJ2-7; D might be TRBD1 or TRBD2, each matching 6 bases. The CDR3 covers 14 residues. V was cut by 5 bases and J by 5 bases, with 16 bases left in between. The germline CDR1 and CDR2 sequences are SGHNT and YENEEA. CDR3 residues: CASSLGGNSHEQYF. The CDR3 coding sequence is TGTGCCAGCAGCCTAGGGGGGAATAGCCACGAGCAGTACTTC.

The chain couples TRBV29-1 to TRBJ1-2; no clear D. Trimming pared 8 bases from V and 7 bases from J, leaving 8 bases between. The germline CDR1 and CDR2 sequences are SQVTM and ANQGSEA. The CDR3 spans 9 residues. The CDR3 DNA sequence: TGCAGCCCGGAGGGTGGCTACACCTTC. Its translation is CSPEGGYTF.

This clone appeared once. This chain uses TRBV10-3 with TRBJ1-2; D gene ambiguous. Germline CDR1 and CDR2: ENHRY and SYGVKD. This CDR3 has 14 amino acids. Trimming took off 2 bases at V and 8 bases at J, with 15 bases between the two ends. The CDR3 region is CAISETRFLEGYTF. The CDR3 bases are TGTGCCATCAGTGAGACTCGGTTTTTGGAGGGCTACACCTTC.

This clone came up once. CDR3 amino acids: CATSSGIGELFF. The CDR3 region has the DNA TGTGCCACCAGCAGCGGGATCGGGGAGCTGTTTTTT. The chain joins TRBV15 to TRBJ2-2, with D tentatively TRBD2 (5 bases). CDR1 is LNHNV, CDR2 YYDKDF, per germline (reference sequence). CDR3 length equals 12 residues. The V gene lost 3 bases and the J gene lost 7 bases, with 6 bases spanning the gap.

The chain uses TRBV12-5 and TRBJ1-4; TRBD1 matches 8 bases. The CDR3 runs to 14 residues. Germline lookup yields CDR1 LGHNT and CDR2 FRNRAP. V lost 7 bases to trimming and J lost 3 bases; unmatched junction nucleotides: 4. This CDR3 reads CASAPDRANEKLFF. In nucleotides, the CDR3 is TGTGCTAGTGCCCCGGACAGGGCTAATGAAAAACTGTTTTTT.

This clone was picked up a small number of times. The genes are TRBV11-3 and TRBJ1-2, with D possibly TRBD1 on 6 matching bases. CDR3 length: 14 amino acids. V was trimmed by 5 bases and J by 7 bases, leaving 17 bases between them. Germline lookup yields CDR1 SGHNT and CDR2 YENEEA. CDR3 residues: CASSPPSGAGGYTF. In DNA form, the CDR3 reads TGTGCCAGCAGCCCGCCCTCGGGGGCCGGTGGCTACACCTTC.

The chain has TRBV4-1 and TRBJ2-2, with TRBD1 as a possible D gene (6 bases). V was cut by 4 bases and J by 0 bases, with 18 bases left in between. CDR1 MGHRA and CDR2 YSYEKL come from the germline V gene. The CDR3 loop spans 18 amino acids. The CDR3 here is CASSLSAGARANTGELFF. In DNA, the CDR3 is TGCGCCAGCAGCCTATCCGCAGGGGCGCGGGCGAACACCGGGGAGCTGTTTTTT.

J is TRBJ1-1 and V is TRBV7-8; D call uncertain. The V and J ends lost 4 bases and 0 bases respectively, with 15 bases between them. Germline assignment: CDR1 SGHVS and CDR2 FQNEAQ. The CDR3 sequence is 16 residues long. The CDR3 coding sequence is TGTGCCAGCAGCTCCTTTACGGGAGGGATGAACACTGAAGCTTTCTTT. Protein sequence: CASSSFTGGMNTEAFF. Using reference TRBV7-8 and TRBJ1-1 for the parts outside the CDR3, the full variable domain is GAGVSQSPRYKVAKRGQDVALRCDPISGHVSLFWYQQALGQGPEFLTYFQNEAQLDKSGLPSDRFFAERPEGSVSTLKIQRTQQEDSAVYLCASSSFTGGMNTEAFFGQGTRLTVV.

V and J are TRBV11-3 and TRBJ2-1, with 11 bases matching TRBD1. The germline V gene encodes CDR1 SGHNT and CDR2 YENEEA. This CDR3 is built from 15 residues. J gave up 8 bases and V 3 bases, and 6 bases lay outside the gene matches. The CDR3 DNA reads as TGTGCCAGCAGCTTGGCGGGACAGGGGGTCTATGAGCAGTTCTTC. It codes for CASSLAGQGVYEQFF.

This chain connects TRBV11-2 to TRBJ1-5, with unresolved D. CDR3 length equals 15 residues. Deletions cut 1 base from V and 0 bases from J, with 7 bases between. Germline V lookup: CDR1 SGHAT, CDR2 FQNNGV. CDR3 region: CASSLGLYSNQPQHF. CDR3 DNA sequence: TGTGCCAGCAGCTTAGGGCTCTATAGCAATCAGCCCCAGCATTTT.

This clone appeared a single time. CDR3 sequence (DNA): TGTGCCAGCAGCTCCAGGACAGGGGCCTTAGTTGATGGCTACACCTTC. This sequence encodes CASSSRTGALVDGYTF. The chain combines TRBV7-8 with TRBJ1-2, with TRBD1 identical over 9 bases. J lost 6 bases, V lost 4 bases, and 12 bases had no gene match. This CDR3 comprises 16 residues. Germline V lookup: CDR1 SGHVS, CDR2 FQNEAQ.

The rearrangement joins TRBV28 to TRBJ2-1; D unclear. The V and J ends lost 2 bases and 5 bases respectively, with 7 bases between them. The CDR3 sequence is 13 residues long. Germline CDR1 and CDR2: MDHEN and SYDVKM. DNA for the CDR3: TGTGCCAGCAGTTTAAGGCAGCACAATGAGCAGTTCTTC. It is translated as CASSLRQHNEQFF.